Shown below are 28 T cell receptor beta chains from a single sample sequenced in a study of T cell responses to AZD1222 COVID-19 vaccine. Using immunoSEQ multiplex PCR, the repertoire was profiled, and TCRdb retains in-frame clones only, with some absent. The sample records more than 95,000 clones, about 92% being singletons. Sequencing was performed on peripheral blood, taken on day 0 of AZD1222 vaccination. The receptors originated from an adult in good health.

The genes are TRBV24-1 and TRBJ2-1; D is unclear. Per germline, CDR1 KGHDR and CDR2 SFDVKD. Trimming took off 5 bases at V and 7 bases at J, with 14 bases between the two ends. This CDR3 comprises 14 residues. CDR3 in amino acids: CATSVKGTPNEQFF. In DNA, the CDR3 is TGTGCCACCAGTGTTAAGGGTACTCCGAATGAGCAGTTCTTC.

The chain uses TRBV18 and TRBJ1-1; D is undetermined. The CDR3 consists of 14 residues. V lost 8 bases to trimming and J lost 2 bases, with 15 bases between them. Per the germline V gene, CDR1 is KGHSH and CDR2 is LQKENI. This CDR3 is CASLGSRSNTEAFF. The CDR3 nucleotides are TGTGCCAGCCTCGGTTCAAGGTCTAACACTGAAGCTTTCTTT.

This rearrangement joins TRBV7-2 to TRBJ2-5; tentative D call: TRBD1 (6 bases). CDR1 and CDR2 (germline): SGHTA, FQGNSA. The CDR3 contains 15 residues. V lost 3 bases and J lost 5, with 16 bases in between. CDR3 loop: CASSFNQGLGETQYF. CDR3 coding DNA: TGTGCCAGCAGCTTTAACCAGGGGTTGGGGGAGACCCAGTACTTC.

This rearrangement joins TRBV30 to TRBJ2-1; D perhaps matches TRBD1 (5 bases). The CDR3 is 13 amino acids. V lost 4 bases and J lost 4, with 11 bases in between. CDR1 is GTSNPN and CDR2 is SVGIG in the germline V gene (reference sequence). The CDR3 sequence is CAWNTGQYNEQFF. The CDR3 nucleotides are TGTGCCTGGAATACCGGACAATACAATGAGCAGTTCTTC.

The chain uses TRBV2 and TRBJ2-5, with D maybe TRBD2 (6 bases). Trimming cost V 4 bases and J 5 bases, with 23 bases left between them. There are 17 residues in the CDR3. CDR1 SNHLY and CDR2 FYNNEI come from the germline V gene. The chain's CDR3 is CASSVVGGAGLRETQYF. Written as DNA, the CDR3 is TGTGCCAGCAGTGTCGTTGGAGGGGCAGGCCTTCGGGAGACCCAGTACTTC. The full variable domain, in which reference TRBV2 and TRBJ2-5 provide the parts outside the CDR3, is EPEVTQTPSHQVTQMGQEVILRCVPISNHLYFYWYRQILGQKVEFLVSFYNNEISEKSEIFDDQFSVERPDGSNFTLKIRSTKLEDSAMYFCASSVVGGAGLRETQYFGPGTRLLVL.

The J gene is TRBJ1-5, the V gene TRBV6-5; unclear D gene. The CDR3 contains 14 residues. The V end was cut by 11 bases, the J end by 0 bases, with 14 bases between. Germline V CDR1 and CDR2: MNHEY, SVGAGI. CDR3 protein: CALGRLYSNQPQHF. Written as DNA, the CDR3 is TGTGCCTTAGGCAGACTGTATAGCAATCAGCCCCAGCATTTT.

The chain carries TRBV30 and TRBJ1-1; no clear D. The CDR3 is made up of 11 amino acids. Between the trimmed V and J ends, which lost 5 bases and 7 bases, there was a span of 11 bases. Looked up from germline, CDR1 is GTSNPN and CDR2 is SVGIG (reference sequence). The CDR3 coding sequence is TGTGCCTGGGGTGGGTGGGTTGAAGCTTTCTTT. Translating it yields CAWGGWVEAFF.

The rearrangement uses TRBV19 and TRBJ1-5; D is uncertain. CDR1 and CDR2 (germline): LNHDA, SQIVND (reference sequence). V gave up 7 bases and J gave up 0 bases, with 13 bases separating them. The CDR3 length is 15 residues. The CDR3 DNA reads TGTGCCAGTAATGGGATGCGCCATAGCAATCAGCCCCAGCATTTT. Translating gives CASNGMRHSNQPQHF.

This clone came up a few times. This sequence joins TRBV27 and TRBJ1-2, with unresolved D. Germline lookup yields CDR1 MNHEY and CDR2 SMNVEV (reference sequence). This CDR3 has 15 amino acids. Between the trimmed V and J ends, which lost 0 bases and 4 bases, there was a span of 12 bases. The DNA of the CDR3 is TGTGCCAGCAGTTTATCGTCCGGGAATCTCTATGGCTACACCTTC. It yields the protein CASSLSSGNLYGYTF.

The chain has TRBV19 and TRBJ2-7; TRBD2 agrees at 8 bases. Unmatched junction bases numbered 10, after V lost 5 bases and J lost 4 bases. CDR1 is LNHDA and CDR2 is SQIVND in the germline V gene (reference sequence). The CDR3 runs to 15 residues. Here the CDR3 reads CASSLAGGEVYEQYF. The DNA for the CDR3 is TGTGCCAGTAGTTTGGCGGGAGGAGAAGTTTACGAGCAGTACTTC.

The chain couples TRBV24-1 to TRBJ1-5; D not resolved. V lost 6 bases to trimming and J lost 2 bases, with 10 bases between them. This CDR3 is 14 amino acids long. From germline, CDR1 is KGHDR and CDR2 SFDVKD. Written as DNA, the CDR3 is TGTGCCACCAGTCATTCGAGGGGCAATCAGCCCCAGCATTTT. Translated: CATSHSRGNQPQHF.

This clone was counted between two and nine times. CDR3 sequence: CAWSGGRLAVNSYNEQFF. CDR3 nucleotides: TGTGCCTGGAGTGGGGGGAGACTAGCGGTAAACTCCTACAATGAGCAGTTCTTC. The rearrangement joins TRBV30 to TRBJ2-1; 9 bases are a match to TRBD2. With V trimmed by 1 base and J by 0 bases, 10 bases remained unmatched. The germline V gene encodes CDR1 GTSNPN and CDR2 SVGIG (reference sequence). CDR3 size: 18 residues.

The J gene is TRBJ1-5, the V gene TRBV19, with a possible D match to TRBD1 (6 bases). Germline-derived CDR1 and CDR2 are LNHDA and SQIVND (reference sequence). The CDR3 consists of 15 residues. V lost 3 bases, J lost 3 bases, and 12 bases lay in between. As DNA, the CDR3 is TGTGCCAGTAGTATTCGCGGGACACTCAATCAGCCCCAGCATTTT. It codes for CASSIRGTLNQPQHF.

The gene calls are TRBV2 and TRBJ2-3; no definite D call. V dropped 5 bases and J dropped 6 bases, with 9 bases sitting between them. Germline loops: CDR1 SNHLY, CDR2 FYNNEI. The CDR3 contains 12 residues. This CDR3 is CASSRSADTQYF. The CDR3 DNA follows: TGTGCCAGCAGTAGGAGCGCGGATACGCAGTATTTT.

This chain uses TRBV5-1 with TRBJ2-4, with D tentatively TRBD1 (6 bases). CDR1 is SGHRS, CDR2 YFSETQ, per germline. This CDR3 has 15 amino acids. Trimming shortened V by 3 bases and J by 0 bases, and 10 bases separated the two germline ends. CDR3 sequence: CASSSEGVAKNIQYF. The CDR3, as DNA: TGCGCCAGCAGCTCCGAGGGGGTAGCCAAAAACATTCAGTACTTC. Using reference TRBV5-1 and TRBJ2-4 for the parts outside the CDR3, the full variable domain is KAGVTQTPRYLIKTRGQQVTLSCSPISGHRSVSWYQQTPGQGLQFLFEYFSETQRNKGNFPGRFSGRQFSNSRSEMNVSTLELGDSALYLCASSSEGVAKNIQYFGAGTRLSVL.

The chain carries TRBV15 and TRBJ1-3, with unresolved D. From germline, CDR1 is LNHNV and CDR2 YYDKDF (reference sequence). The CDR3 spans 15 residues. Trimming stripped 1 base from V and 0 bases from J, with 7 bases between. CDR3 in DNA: TGTGCCACCAGCAGAGGAATAAGCTCTGGAAACACCATATATTTT. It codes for CATSRGISSGNTIYF.

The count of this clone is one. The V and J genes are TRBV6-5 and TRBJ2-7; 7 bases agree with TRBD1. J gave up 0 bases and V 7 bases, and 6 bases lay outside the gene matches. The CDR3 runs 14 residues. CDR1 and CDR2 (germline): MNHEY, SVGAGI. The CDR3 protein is CASMARDSSYEQYF. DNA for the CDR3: TGTGCCAGCATGGCAAGGGACAGCTCCTACGAGCAGTACTTC.

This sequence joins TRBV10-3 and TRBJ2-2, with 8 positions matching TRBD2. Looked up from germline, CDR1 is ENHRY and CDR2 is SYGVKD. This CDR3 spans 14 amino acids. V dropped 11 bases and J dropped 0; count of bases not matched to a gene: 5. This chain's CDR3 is CAAVAGPNTGELFF. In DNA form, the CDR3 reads TGTGCCGCTGTAGCGGGACCGAACACCGGGGAGCTGTTTTTT.

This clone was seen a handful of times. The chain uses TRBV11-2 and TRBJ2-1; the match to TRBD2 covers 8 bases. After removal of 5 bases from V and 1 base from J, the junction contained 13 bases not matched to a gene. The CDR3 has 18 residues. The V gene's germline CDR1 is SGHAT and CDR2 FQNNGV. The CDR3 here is CASSPGGGLEESYNEQFF. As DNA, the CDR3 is TGTGCCAGCAGCCCGGGGGGGGGTCTAGAAGAGTCCTACAATGAGCAGTTCTTC. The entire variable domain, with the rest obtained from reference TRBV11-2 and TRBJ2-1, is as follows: EAGVAQSPRYKIIEKRQSVAFWCNPISGHATLYWYQQILGQGPKLLIQFQNNGVVDDSQLPKDRFSAERLKGVDSTLKIQPAKLEDSAVYLCASSPGGGLEESYNEQFFGPGTRLTVL.

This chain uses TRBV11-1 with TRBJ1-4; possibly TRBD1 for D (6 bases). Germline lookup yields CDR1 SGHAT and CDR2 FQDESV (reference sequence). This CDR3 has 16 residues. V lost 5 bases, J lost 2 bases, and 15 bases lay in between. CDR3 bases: TGTGCCAGCAGCCTCGGTTTGGGGGCGACTAATGAAAAACTGTTTTTT. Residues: CASSLGLGATNEKLFF.

The CDR3 spells CASSYLGGADYGYTF. CDR3 DNA: TGTGCCAGCAGCTACCTCGGCGGGGCGGACTATGGCTACACCTTC. The chain employs TRBV3-1 (or the pseudogene TRBV3-2) and TRBJ1-2; tentatively, D is TRBD1 (5 bases). CDR1 and CDR2 from the germline V gene are LGHDT and YNNKEL (reference sequence). Trimming pared 5 bases from V and 3 bases from J, leaving 16 bases between. This CDR3 spans 15 amino acids.

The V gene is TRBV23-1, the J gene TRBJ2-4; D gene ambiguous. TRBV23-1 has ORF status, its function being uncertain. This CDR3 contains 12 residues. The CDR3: CAPSLAKNIQYF. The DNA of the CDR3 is TGCGCGCCGTCGTTAGCCAAAAACATTCAGTACTTC.

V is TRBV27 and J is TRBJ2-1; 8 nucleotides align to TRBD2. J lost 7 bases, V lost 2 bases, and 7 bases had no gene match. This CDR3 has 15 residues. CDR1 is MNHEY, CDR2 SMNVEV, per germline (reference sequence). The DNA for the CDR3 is TGTGCCAGCAGTTTACGGGAGGGCCGTCGTAATGAGCAGTTCTTC. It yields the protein CASSLREGRRNEQFF.

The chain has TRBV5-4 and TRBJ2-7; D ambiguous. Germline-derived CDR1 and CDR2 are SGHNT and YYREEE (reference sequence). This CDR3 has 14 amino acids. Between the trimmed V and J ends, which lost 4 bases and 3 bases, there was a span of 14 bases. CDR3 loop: CASSPTVNNYEQYF. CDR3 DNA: TGTGCCAGCAGCCCGACGGTGAACAACTACGAGCAGTACTTC.

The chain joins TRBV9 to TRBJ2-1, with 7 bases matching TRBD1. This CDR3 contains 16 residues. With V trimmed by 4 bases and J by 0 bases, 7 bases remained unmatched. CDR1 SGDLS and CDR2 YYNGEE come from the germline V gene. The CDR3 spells CASSSFRDSSYNEQFF. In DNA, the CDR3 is TGTGCCAGCAGCAGCTTCCGGGACAGCTCCTACAATGAGCAGTTCTTC. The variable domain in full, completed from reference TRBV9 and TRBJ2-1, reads DSGVTQTPKHLITATGQRVTLRCSPRSGDLSVYWYQQSLDQGLQFLIQYYNGEERAKGNILERFSAQQFPDLHSELNLSSLELGDSALYFCASSSFRDSSYNEQFFGPGTRLTVL.

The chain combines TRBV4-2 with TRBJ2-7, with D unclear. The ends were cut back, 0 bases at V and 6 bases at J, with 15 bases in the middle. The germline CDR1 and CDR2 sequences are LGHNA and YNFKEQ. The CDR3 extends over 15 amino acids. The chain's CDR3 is CASSQDPVVPGEQYF. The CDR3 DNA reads TGTGCCAGCAGCCAAGACCCCGTCGTCCCGGGCGAGCAGTACTTC.

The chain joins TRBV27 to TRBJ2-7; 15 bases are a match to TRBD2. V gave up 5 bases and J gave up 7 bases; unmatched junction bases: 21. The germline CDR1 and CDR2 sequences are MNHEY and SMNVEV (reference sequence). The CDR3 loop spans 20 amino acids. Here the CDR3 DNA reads TGTGCCAGCAGTACCACCGGACTAGCGGGAGGGCCTCTGCTTTCGGGTGAGCAGTACTTC. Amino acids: CASSTTGLAGGPLLSGEQYF.

CDR3 protein: CASSQSRDFSYEQYF. CDR3 coding DNA: TGTGCCAGCAGCCAATCCCGGGACTTCTCCTACGAGCAGTACTTC. The chain is built from TRBV3-1 (or the pseudogene TRBV3-2) and TRBJ2-7, with D possibly TRBD2 on 6 matching bases. The CDR3 spans 15 residues. Trimming cost V 2 bases and J 0 bases, with 11 bases left between them. Germline CDR1 is LGHDT and CDR2 is YNNKEL (reference sequence).